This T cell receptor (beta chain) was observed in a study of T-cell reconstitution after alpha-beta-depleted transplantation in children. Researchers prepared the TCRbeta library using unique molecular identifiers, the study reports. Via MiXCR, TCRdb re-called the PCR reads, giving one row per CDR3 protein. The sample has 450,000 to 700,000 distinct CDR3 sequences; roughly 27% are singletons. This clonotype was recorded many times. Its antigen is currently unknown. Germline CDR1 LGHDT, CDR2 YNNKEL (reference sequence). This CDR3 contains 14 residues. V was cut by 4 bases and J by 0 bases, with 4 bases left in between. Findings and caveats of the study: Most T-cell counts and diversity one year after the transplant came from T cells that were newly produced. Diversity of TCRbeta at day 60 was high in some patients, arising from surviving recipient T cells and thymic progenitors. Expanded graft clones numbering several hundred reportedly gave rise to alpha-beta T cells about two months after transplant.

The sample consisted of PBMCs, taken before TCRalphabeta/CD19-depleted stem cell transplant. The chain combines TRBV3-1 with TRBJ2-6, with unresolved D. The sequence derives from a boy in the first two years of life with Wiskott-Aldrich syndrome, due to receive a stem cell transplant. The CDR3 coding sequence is TGTGCCAGCAGCCCAAGCTCTGGGGCCAACGTCCTGACTTTC. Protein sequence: CASSPSSGANVLTF.